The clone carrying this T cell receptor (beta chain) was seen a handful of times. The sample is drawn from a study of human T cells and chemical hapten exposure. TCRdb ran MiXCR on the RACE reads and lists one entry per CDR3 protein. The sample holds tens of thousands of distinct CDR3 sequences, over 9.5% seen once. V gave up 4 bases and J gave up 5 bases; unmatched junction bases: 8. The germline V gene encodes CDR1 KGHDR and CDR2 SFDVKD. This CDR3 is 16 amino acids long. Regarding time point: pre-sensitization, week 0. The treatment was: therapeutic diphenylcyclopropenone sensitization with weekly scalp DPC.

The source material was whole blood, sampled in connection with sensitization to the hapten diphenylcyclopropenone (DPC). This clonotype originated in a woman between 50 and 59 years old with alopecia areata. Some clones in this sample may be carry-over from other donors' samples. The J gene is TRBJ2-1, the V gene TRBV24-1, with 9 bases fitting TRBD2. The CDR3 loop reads CATSEIASGTHNEQFF. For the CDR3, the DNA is TGTGCCACCAGTGAGATTGCTAGCGGGACCCACAATGAGCAGTTCTTC.